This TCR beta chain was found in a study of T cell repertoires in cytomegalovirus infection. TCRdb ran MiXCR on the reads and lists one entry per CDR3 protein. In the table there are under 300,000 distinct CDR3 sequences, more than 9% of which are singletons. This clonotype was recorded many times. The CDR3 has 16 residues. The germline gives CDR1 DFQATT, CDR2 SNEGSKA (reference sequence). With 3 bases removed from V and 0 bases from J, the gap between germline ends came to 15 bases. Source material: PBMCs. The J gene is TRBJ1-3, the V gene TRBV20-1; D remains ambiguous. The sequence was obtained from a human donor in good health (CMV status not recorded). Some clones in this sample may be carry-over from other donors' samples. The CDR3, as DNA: TGCAGTGCTAGTATGGCAGGCGCCAGCTCTGGAAACACCATATATTTT. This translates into CSASMAGASSGNTIYF.